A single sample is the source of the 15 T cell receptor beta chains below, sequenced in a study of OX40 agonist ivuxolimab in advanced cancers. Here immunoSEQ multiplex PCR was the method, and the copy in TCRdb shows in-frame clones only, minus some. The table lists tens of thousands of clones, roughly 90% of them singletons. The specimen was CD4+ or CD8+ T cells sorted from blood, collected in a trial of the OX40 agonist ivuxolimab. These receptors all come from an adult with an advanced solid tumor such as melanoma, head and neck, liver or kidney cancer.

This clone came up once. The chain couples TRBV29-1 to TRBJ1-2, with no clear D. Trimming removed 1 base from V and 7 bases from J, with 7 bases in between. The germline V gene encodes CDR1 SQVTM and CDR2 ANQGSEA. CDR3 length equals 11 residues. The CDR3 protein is CSVEGNGGYTF. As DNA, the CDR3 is TGCAGCGTTGAAGGGAACGGTGGCTACACCTTC.

The CDR3 reads CSVETTSPGTEAFF. The CDR3 DNA reads as TGCAGCGTTGAGACCACATCCCCGGGCACTGAAGCTTTCTTT. The chain couples TRBV29-1 to TRBJ1-1; D is unclear. Germline loops: CDR1 SQVTM, CDR2 ANQGSEA. Trimming stripped 3 bases from V and 4 bases from J, with 15 bases between. This CDR3 region has 14 residues.

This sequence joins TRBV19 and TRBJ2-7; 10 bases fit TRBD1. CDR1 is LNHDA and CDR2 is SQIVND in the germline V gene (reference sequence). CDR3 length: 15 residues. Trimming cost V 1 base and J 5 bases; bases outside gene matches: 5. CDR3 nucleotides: TGTGCCAGTAGTATAGGGGGACAGGGGTACCACGAGCAGTACTTC. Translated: CASSIGGQGYHEQYF.

CDR3 region: CASSSEAFGPQHF. CDR3 bases: TGTGCCAGCAGCTCCGAGGCTTTCGGGCCCCAGCATTTT. This chain uses TRBV7-8 with TRBJ1-5; D unresolved. The CDR3 contains 13 residues. CDR1 and CDR2 (germline): SGHVS, FQNEAQ. The germline V and J ends were trimmed by 4 bases and 9 bases, with 13 bases remaining between them.

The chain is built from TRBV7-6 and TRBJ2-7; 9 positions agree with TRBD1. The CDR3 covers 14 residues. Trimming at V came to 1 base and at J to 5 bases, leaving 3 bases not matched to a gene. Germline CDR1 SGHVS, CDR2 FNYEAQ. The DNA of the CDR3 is TGTGCCAGCAGCTTAGAGGACAGGGGCCACGAGCAGTACTTC. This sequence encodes CASSLEDRGHEQYF.

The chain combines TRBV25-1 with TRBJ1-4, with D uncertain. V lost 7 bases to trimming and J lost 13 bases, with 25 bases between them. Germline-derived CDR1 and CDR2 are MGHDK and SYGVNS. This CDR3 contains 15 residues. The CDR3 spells CASTTFWAQPTGLFF. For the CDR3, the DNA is TGTGCCAGCACCACTTTTTGGGCCCAACCTACTGGACTGTTTTTT.

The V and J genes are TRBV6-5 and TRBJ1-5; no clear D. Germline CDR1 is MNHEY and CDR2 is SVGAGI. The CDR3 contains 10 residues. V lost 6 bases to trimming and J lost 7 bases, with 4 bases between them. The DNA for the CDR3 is TGTGCCAGCAGACGGCAGCCCCAGCATTTT. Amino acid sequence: CASRRQPQHF.

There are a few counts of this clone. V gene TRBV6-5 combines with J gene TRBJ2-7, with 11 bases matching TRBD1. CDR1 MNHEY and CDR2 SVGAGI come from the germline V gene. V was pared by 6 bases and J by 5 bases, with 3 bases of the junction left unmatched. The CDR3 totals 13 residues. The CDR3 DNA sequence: TGTGCCAGCAGGTGGACAGGGGGCGACGAGCAGTACTTC. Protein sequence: CASRWTGGDEQYF.

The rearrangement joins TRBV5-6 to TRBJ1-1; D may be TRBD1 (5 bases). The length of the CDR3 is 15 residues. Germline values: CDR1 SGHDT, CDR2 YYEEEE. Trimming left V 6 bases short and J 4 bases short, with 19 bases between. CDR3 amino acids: CASIKNPGLGTEAFF. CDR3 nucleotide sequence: TGTGCCAGCATCAAAAACCCAGGGTTAGGCACTGAAGCTTTCTTT.

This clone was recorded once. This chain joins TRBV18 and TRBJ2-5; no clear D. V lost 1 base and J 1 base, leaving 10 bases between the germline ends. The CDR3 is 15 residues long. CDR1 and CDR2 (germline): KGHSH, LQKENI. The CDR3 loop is CASSPQLQSQETQYF. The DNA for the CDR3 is TGTGCCAGCTCACCACAGTTACAGTCCCAAGAGACCCAGTACTTC.

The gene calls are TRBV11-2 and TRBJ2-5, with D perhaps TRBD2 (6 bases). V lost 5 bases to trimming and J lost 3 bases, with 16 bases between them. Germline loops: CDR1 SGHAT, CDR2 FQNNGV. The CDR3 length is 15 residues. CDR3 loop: CASSQTGTGEETQYF. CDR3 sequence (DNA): TGTGCCAGCAGCCAAACTGGGACTGGGGAAGAGACCCAGTACTTC. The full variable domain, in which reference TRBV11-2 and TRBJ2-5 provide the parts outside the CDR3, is EAGVAQSPRYKIIEKRQSVAFWCNPISGHATLYWYQQILGQGPKLLIQFQNNGVVDDSQLPKDRFSAERLKGVDSTLKIQPAKLEDSAVYLCASSQTGTGEETQYFGPGTRLLVL.

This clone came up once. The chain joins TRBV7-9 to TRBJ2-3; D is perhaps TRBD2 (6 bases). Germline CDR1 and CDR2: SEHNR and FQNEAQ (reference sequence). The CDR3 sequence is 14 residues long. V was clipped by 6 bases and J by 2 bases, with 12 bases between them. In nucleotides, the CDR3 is TGTGCCAGCAGGCCGGGACTCAACACAGATACGCAGTATTTT. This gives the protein CASRPGLNTDTQYF.

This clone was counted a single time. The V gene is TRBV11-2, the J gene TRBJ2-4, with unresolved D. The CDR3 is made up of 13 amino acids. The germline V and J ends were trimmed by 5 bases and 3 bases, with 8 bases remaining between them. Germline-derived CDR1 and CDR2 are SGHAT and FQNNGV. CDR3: CASSIAYKNIQYF. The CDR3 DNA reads TGTGCCAGCAGCATAGCATACAAAAACATTCAGTACTTC.

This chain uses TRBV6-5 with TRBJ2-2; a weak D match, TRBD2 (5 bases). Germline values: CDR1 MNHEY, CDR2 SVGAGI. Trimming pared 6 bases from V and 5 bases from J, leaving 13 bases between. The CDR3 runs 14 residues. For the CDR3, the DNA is TGTGCCAGCAGCCGCGAGGCGGGTACCGGGGAGCTGTTTTTT. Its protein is CASSREAGTGELFF.

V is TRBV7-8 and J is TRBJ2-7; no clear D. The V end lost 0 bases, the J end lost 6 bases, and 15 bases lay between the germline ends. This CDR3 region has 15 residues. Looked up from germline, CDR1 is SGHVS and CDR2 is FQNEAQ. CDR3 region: CASSLADWLSGEQYF. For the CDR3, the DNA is TGTGCCAGCAGCTTAGCGGATTGGCTTTCCGGCGAGCAGTACTTC. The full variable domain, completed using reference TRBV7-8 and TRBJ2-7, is GAGVSQSPRYKVAKRGQDVALRCDPISGHVSLFWYQQALGQGPEFLTYFQNEAQLDKSGLPSDRFFAERPEGSVSTLKIQRTQQEDSAVYLCASSLADWLSGEQYFGPGTRLTVT.